This T cell receptor beta chain originates from a study of shared clonotypes between healthy human individuals. Terminally differentiated effector memory CD45RA+ cells were excluded by CCR7 positive selection of CD45RO-negative cells. Sorted-subset replicate PCR reactions were performed with 200 ng DNA, corresponding to roughly 31,000 T cell genomes. The method was immunoSEQ multiplex PCR; TCRdb's version includes in-frame clones alone and lacks a portion of them. The sample carries around 2,000,000 clones, about 95% recorded once. Worth noting for this clone: Other DNA sequences in the sample encode the same CDR3.

V was clipped by 6 bases and J by 3 bases, with 12 bases between them. This CDR3 spans 13 amino acids. Germline values: CDR1 MNHEY, CDR2 SMNVEV (reference sequence). This TCR was recovered from a man aged 18-30 years in good health. Sequenced: naive CD8+ T cells sorted from blood. The rearrangement uses TRBV27 and TRBJ2-7, with a possible D match to TRBD1 (6 bases). The chain's CDR3 is CASSPGQYYEQYF. The DNA for the CDR3 is TGTGCCAGCAGCCCCGGACAGTACTACGAGCAGTACTTC.